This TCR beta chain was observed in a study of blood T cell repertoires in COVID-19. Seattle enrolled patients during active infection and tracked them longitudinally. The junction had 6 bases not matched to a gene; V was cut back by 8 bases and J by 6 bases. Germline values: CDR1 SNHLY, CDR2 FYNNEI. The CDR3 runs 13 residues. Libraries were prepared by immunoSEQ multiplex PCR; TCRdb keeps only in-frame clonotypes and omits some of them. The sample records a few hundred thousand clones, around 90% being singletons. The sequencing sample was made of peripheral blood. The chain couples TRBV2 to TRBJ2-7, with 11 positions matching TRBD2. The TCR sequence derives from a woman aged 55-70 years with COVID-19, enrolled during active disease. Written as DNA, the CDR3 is TGTGCCAGCCTTAGCGGGGGGGCGGGCGAGCAGTACTTC. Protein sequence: CASLSGGAGEQYF.